This record concerns one TCR beta chain sequence. These data belong to a study of blood T cell repertoires in COVID-19. Study overall: Spain, Italy and the United States supplied samples that represented acute and convalescent COVID-19. PBMCs, B-cell-depleted T cells, or T cells provided the cDNA or gDNA that made up the material.

Original data processing: Amplified reference gene primers provided the basis for estimating nucleated cell counts. Profiled with immunoSEQ multiplex PCR; TCRdb holds only in-frame clones, not every one. V and J calls and clone size are those listed in that table; D and trimming were worked out from the DNA. The table lists 75,000 to 100,000 clones, approximately 88% of them singletons. CDR1 SGHRS and CDR2 YFSETQ come from the germline V gene. V shed 4 bases and J shed 5 bases, with 10 bases lying between them. The CDR3 consists of 13 residues. The TCR was taken from a man aged 60 to 69 with acute or convalescent COVID-19. Sequencing input: peripheral blood. The V call is TRBV5-1, the J call TRBJ1-5, with D possibly matching TRBD1 (6 bases). CDR3 residues: CASSRSGDQPQHF. Here the CDR3 DNA reads TGCGCCAGCAGCCGGTCAGGGGATCAGCCCCAGCATTTT. Supplemented by reference TRBV5-1 and TRBJ1-5, the full variable domain reads KAGVTQTPRYLIKTRGQQVTLSCSPISGHRSVSWYQQTPGQGLQFLFEYFSETQRNKGNFPGRFSGRQFSNSRSEMNVSTLELGDSALYLCASSRSGDQPQHFGDGTRLSIL.